This T cell receptor (beta chain) is from a study of a mutant IDH1 vaccine in newly diagnosed glioma. Study-wide background: Patients received eight vaccinations in weeks 1, 3, 5, 7, 11, 15, 19, 23. Patients' prior therapy spanned radiotherapy, temozolomide, or both; most underwent both. Vaccinations were initiated 4-6 weeks following radiotherapy alone, or were given together with temozolomide cycles.

Sample time point: week 23, last vaccination. In the vaccine, a single dose held 300 ug of the mutant IDH1 20-mer peptide, along with topical imiquimod. Concerning this clone: Its antigen is unidentified.

This CDR3 has 15 amino acids. Trimming pared 3 bases from V and 3 bases from J, leaving 15 bases between. Germline CDR1 reads SGHAT; CDR2 reads FQNNGV. TCRdb keeps only in-frame clones here, not all; method: immunoSEQ multiplex PCR. The data hold tens of thousands of clones, with 78% observed a single time. The chain combines TRBV11-2 with TRBJ2-7; D perhaps matches TRBD2 (7 bases). The sequencing here drew on PBMCs, taken from a glioma patient whose treatment included an IDH1 peptide vaccine. The sequence was collected from a woman aged 40 to 50 with glioma. Some clones in this sample may be carry-over from other donors' samples. This CDR3 reads CASSFSGGLSYEQYF. CDR3 bases: TGTGCCAGCAGCTTTTCCGGGGGGCTGAGCTACGAGCAGTACTTC.